The TCR beta chain described here comes from a study of monozygotic twins with inflammatory bowel disease. This CDR3 has 15 amino acids. Germline CDR1 and CDR2: SGHDT and YYEEEE. Details on this clonotype: Its antigen is still unknown.

Donors each contributed one blood sample measuring about 2.5 ml. General observations from the study: Reduced clonotype sharing with other individuals was observed in IBD patients relative to healthy twins, especially with disease activity. Healthy co-twins had higher TCRbeta inverse Simpson diversity than their IBD twins.

For every sample, eight separate reactions were used to make cDNA. From its re-call of the 5' RACE reads, TCRdb lists each CDR3 protein once, without DNA. The listing contains approximately 400,000 distinct CDR3 sequences. The specimen was blood. The chain joins TRBV5-6 to TRBJ2-1; TCRdb gives TRBD2 as the D gene, but with no DNA this cannot be confirmed. This sequence was found in a human donor with ulcerative colitis or Crohn's disease, or a healthy co-twin of an affected twin (not recorded which). CDR3 residues: CASSIGLAGNNEQFF.